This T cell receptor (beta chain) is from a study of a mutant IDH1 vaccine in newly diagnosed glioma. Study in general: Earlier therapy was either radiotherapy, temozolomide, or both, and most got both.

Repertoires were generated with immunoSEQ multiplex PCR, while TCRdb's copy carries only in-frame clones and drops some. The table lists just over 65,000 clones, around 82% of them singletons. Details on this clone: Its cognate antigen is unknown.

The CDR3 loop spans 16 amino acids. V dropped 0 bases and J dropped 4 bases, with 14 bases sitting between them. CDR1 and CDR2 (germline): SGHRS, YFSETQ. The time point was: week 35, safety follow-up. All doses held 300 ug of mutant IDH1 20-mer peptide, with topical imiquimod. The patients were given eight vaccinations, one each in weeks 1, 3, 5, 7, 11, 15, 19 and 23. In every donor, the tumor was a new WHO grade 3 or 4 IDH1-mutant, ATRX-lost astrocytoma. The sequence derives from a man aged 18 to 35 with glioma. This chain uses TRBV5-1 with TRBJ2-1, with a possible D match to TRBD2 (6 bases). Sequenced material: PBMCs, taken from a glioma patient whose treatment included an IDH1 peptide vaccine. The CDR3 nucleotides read TGCGCCAGCAGCTTGGCGGGCGGCGGGGTATACAATGAGCAGTTCTTC. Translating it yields CASSLAGGGVYNEQFF.